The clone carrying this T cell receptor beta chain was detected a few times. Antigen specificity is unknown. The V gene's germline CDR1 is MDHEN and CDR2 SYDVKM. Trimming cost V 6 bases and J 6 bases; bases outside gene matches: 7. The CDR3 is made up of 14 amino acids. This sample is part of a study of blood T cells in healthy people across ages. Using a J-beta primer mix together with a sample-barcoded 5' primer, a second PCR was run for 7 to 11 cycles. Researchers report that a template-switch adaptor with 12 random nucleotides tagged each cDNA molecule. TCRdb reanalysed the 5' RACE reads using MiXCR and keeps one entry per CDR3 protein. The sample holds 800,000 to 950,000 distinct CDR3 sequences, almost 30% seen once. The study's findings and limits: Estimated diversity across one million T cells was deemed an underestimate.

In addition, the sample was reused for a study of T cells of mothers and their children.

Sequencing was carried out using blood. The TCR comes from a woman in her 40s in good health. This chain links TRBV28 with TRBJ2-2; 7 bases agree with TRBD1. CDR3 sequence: CASSRDQGAGELFF. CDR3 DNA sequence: TGTGCCAGCAGCAGAGACCAGGGGGCCGGGGAGCTGTTTTTT.